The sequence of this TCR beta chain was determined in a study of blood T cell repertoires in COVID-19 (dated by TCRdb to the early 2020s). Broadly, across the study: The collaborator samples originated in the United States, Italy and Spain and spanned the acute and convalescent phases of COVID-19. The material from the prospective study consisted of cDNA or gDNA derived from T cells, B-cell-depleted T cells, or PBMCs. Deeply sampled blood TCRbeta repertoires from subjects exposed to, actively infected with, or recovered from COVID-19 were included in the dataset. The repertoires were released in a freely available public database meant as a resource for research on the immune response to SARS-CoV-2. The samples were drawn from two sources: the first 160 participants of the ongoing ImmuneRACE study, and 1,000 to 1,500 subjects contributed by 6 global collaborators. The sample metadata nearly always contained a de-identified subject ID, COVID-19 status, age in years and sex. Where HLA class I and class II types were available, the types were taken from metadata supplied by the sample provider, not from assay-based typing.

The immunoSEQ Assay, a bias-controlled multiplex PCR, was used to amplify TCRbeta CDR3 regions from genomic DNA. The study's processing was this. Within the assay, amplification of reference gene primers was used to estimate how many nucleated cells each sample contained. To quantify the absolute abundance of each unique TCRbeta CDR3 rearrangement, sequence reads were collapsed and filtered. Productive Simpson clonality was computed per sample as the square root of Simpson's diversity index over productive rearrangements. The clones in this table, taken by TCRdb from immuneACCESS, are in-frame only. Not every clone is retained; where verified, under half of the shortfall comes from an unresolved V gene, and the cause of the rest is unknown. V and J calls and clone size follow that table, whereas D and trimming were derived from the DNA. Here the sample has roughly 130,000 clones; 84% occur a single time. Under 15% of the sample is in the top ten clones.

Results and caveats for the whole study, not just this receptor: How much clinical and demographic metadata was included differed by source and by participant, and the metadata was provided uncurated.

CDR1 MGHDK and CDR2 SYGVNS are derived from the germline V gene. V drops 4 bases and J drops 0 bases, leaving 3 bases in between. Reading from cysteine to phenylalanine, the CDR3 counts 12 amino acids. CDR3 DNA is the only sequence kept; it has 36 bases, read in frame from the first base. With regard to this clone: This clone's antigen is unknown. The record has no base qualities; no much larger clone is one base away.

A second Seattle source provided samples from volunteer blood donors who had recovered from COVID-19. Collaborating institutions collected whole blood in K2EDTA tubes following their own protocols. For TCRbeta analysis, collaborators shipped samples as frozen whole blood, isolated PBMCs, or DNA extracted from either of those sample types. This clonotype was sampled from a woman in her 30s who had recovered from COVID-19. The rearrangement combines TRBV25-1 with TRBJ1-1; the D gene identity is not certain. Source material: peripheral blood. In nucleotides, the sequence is TGTGCCAGCAGTGGTATGAACACTGAAGCTTTCTTT. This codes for CASSGMNTEAFF.